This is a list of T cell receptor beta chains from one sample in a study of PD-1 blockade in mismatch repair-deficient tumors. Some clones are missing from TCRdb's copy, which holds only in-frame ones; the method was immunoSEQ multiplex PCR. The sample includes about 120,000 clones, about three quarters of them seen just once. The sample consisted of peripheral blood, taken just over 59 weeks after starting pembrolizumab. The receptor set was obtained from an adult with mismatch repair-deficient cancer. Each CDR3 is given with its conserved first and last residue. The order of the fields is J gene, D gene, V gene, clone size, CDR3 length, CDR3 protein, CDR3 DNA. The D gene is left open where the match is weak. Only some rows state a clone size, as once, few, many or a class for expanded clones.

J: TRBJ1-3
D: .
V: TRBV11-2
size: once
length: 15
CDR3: CASSASRGTGNTIYF
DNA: TGTGCCAGCAGCGCCTCCCGGGGAACTGGAAACACCATATATTTT

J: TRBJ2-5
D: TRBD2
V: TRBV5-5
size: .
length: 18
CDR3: CASSSGTSGSTFQETQYF
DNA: TGTGCCAGCAGCTCCGGGACTAGCGGGAGTACTTTCCAAGAGACCCAGTACTTC

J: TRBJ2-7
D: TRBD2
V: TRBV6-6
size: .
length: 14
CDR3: CASSPGLADYEQYF
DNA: TGTGCCAGCAGTCCGGGACTAGCGGACTACGAGCAGTACTTC

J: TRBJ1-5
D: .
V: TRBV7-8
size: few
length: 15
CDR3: CASSFQGAGNQPQHF
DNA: TGTGCCAGCAGCTTTCAAGGGGCTGGAAATCAGCCCCAGCATTTT

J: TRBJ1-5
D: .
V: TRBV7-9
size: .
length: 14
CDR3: CASSFGVSNQPQHF
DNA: TGTGCCAGCAGCTTTGGAGTTAGCAATCAGCCCCAGCATTTT

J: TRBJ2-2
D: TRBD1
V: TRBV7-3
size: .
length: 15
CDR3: CASTMDRARTGELFF
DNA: TGTGCCAGCACCATGGACAGGGCCCGGACCGGGGAGCTGTTTTTT

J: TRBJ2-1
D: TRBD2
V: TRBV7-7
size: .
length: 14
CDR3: CANSGAGVYNEQFF
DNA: TGTGCTAACTCCGGAGCGGGAGTGTACAATGAGCAGTTCTTC

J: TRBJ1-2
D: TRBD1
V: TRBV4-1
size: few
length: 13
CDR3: CASSLGQGYGYTF
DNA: TGCGCCAGCAGCCTAGGACAGGGCTATGGCTACACCTTC

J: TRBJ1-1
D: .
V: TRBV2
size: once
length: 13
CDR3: CASSENPNTEAFF
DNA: TGTGCCAGCAGTGAAAACCCTAACACTGAAGCTTTCTTT

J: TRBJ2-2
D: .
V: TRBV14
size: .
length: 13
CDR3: CASSFQGPGELFF
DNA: TGTGCCAGCAGCTTCCAGGGACCCGGGGAGCTGTTTTTT

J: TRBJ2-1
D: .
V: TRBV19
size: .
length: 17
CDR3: CASSMTGSGVRYNEQFF
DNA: TGTGCCAGTAGTATGACAGGGTCGGGAGTTCGGTACAATGAGCAGTTCTTC

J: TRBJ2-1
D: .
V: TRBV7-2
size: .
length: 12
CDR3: CASSLGGLRKFF
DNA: TGTGCCAGCAGCTTAGGTGGCCTAAGGAAGTTCTTC

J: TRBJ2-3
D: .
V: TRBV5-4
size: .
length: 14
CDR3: CASSLRTSTDTQYF
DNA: TGTGCCAGCAGCTTGCGGACTAGCACAGATACGCAGTATTTT

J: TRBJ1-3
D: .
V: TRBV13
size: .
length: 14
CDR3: CASSLGLAGNTIYF
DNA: TGTGCCAGCAGCTTAGGATTAGCTGGAAACACCATATATTTT

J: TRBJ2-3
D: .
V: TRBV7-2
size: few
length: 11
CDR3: CASSSTDTQYF
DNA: TGTGCCAGCAGCTCCACAGATACGCAGTATTTT

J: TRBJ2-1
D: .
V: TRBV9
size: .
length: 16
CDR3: CASTVAGTSSYNEQFF
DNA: TGTGCCAGCACCGTGGCTGGCACCAGCTCCTACAATGAGCAGTTCTTC

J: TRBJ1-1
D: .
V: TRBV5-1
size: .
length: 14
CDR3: CASSAGTSNTEAFF
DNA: TGCGCCAGCAGCGCCGGGACATCGAACACTGAAGCTTTCTTT

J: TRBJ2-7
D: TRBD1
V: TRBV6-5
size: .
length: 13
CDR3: CASRRQGNYEQYF
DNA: TGTGCCAGCAGACGACAGGGGAACTACGAGCAGTACTTC

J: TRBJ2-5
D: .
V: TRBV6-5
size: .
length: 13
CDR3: CASRPGFAETQYF
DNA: TGTGCCAGCAGACCGGGGTTTGCGGAGACCCAGTACTTC

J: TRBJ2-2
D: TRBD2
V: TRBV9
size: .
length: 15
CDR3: CASSVAGGGTGELFF
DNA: TGTGCCAGCAGCGTGGCGGGAGGAGGCACCGGGGAGCTGTTTTTT

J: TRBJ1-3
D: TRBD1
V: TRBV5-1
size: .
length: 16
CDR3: CASSFGGQASGNTIYF
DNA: TGCGCCAGCAGCTTTGGGGGACAGGCCTCTGGAAACACCATATATTTT

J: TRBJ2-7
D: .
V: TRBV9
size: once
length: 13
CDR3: CASSAPGAGEQYF
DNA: TGTGCCAGCAGCGCCCCGGGCGCAGGCGAGCAGTACTTC

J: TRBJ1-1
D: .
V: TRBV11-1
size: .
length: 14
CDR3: CASRTMDMNTEAFF
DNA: TGTGCCAGCAGGACCATGGACATGAACACTGAAGCTTTCTTT

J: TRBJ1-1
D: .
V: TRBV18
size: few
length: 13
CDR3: CASSPFGGGQAFF
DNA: TGTGCCAGCTCACCATTCGGTGGGGGGCAAGCTTTCTTT

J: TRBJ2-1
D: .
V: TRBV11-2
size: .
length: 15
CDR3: CASSMDGGTYNEQFF
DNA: TGTGCCAGCAGCATGGACGGTGGGACCTACAATGAGCAGTTCTTC

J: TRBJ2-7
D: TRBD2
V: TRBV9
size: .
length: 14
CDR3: CASSGELAGVCRYF
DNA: TGTGCCAGCAGCGGAGAACTAGCGGGAGTCTGTCGGTACTTC

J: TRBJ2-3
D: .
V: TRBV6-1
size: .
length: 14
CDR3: CASNRGWGTDTQYF
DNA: TGTGCCAGCAATCGGGGCTGGGGCACAGATACGCAGTATTTT

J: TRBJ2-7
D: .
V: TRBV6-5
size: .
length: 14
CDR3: CASSYSFRFYEQYF
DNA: TGTGCCAGCAGTTACTCGTTTCGGTTCTACGAGCAGTACTTC

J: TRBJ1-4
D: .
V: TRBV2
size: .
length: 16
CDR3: CASREGIVATNEKLFF
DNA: TGTGCCAGCAGGGAAGGGATCGTCGCAACTAATGAAAAACTGTTTTTT

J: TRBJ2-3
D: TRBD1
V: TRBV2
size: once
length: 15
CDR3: CASRPRTGPSDTQYF
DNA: TGTGCCAGCAGACCCAGGACAGGGCCCTCAGATACGCAGTATTTT

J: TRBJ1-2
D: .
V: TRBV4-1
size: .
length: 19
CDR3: CASSQGPRRLGVTNYGYTF
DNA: TGCGCCAGCAGCCAAGGACCCCGTCGGTTGGGGGTGACTAACTATGGCTACACCTTC

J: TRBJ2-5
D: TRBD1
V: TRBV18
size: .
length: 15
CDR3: CASSPKDRVLETQYF
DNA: TGTGCCAGCTCACCTAAGGACAGGGTTTTAGAGACCCAGTACTTC

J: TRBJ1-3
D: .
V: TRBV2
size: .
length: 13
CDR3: CASRLYSGNTIYF
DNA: TGTGCCAGCCGACTGTACTCTGGAAACACCATATATTTT

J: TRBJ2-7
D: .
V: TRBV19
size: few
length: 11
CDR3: CASSWGLEQYF
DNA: TGTGCCAGTAGTTGGGGTCTCGAGCAGTACTTC

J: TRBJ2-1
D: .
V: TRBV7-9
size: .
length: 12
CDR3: CASSSDKGEQFF
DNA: TGTGCCAGCAGCTCTGATAAGGGTGAGCAGTTCTTC

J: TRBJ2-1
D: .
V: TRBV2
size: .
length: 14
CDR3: CASSEASRHNEQFF
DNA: TGTGCCAGCAGTGAGGCTAGCCGCCACAATGAGCAGTTCTTC